The 29 T cell receptor beta chains below all came from one sample that was sequenced in a study of identifying expanded T cells in peripheral blood. The table came from immunoSEQ multiplex PCR; TCRdb's copy has only in-frame clones and leaves some out. The repertoire includes about 100,000 clones, around 88% of them detected once, and roughly 14% sits in the top ten. The sequenced material came from blood. The receptors derive from a person aged 18 to 69 in good health.

This sequence joins TRBV10-3 and TRBJ2-7; no firm D call. CDR3 length equals 12 residues. The V end lost 8 bases, the J end lost 2 bases, and 10 bases lay between the germline ends. CDR1 and CDR2 from the germline V gene are ENHRY and SYGVKD. The CDR3 sequence is CAIGDTTYEQYF. CDR3 DNA sequence: TGTGCCATCGGGGATACTACCTACGAGCAGTACTTC.

The V call is TRBV7-6, the J call TRBJ1-2; TRBD1 agrees at 8 bases. The V gene's germline CDR1 is SGHVS and CDR2 FNYEAQ. V lost 5 bases, J lost 8 bases, and 10 bases stayed unmatched. This CDR3 spans 14 amino acids. CDR3 bases: TGTGCCAGCAGCCCCGGACAGGGTAGAGGAGGCTACACCTTC. The encoded protein is CASSPGQGRGGYTF. Full variable domain (outside the CDR3, taken from reference TRBV7-6 and TRBJ1-2): GAGVSQSPRYKVTKRGQDVALRCDPISGHVSLYWYRQALGQGPEFLTYFNYEAQQDKSGLPNDRFSAERPEGSISTLTIQRTEQRDSAMYRCASSPGQGRGGYTFGSGTRLTVV.

The chain combines TRBV15 with TRBJ1-2; D is ambiguous. CDR1 is LNHNV, CDR2 YYDKDF, per germline (reference sequence). This CDR3 contains 15 residues. V dropped 2 bases and J dropped 4 bases, with 14 bases sitting between them. The CDR3 DNA follows: TGTGCCACCAGCAGACGACCAGACACCTTCTATGGCTACACCTTC. Amino acids: CATSRRPDTFYGYTF.

The genes are TRBV10-3 and TRBJ1-1; perhaps TRBD1 as D (5 bases). The CDR3 length is 12 residues. V gave up 2 bases and J gave up 5 bases, with 6 bases separating them. From germline, CDR1 is ENHRY and CDR2 SYGVKD. The CDR3 protein is CAISEEGTEAFF. DNA of the CDR3: TGTGCCATCAGTGAGGAGGGGACTGAAGCTTTCTTT.

The CDR3, as DNA: TGTGCCAGGATGGGATCAGAGAACACTGAAGCTTTCTTT. Protein product: CARMGSENTEAFF. The rearrangement uses TRBV9 and TRBJ1-1; D remains unclear. This CDR3 comprises 13 residues. Germline lookup yields CDR1 SGDLS and CDR2 YYNGEE. Trimming removed 8 bases from V and 1 base from J, with 12 bases in between.

In its sample, this clone was seen a few times. The chain couples TRBV30 to TRBJ2-2; 9 nucleotides agree with TRBD2. Germline lookup yields CDR1 GTSNPN and CDR2 SVGIG (reference sequence). The length of the CDR3 is 17 residues. The trim removed 6 bases at V and 6 bases at J, leaving 17 bases unmatched. This CDR3 is CACPWGSSGDLAGELFF. CDR3 bases: TGTGCCTGTCCCTGGGGGTCTAGCGGGGATTTGGCCGGGGAGCTGTTTTTT.

The chain recombines TRBV14 with TRBJ2-7, with no clear D. Germline-derived CDR1 and CDR2 are SGHDN and FVKESK. This CDR3 region has 15 residues. Trimming took off 1 base at V and 6 bases at J, with 16 bases between the two ends. CDR3 sequence reads: CASSQGLVGKSEQYF. The CDR3 DNA reads as TGTGCCAGCAGCCAAGGCTTAGTAGGGAAGAGCGAGCAGTACTTC.

The CDR3 nucleotides are TGTGCCAGCAGCCCCCTCGAAGGGGGCGGGGAGCTGTTTTTT. It codes for CASSPLEGGGELFF. The gene calls are TRBV7-8 and TRBJ2-2; TRBD1 might be the D (6 bases). The V end was cut by 5 bases, the J end by 7 bases, with 14 bases between. Germline CDR1 is SGHVS and CDR2 is FQNEAQ. CDR3 length: 14 residues.

The V call is TRBV7-6, the J call TRBJ1-5; a possible D gene is TRBD1 (5 bases). Germline CDR1 is SGHVS and CDR2 is FNYEAQ. The CDR3 runs to 17 residues. The V and J ends lost 0 bases and 6 bases respectively, with 18 bases between them. The CDR3 region is CASSLAGGAAQGQPQHF. CDR3 in DNA: TGTGCCAGCAGCTTAGCGGGAGGAGCGGCCCAGGGTCAGCCCCAGCATTTT. Combining the CDR3 with reference TRBV7-6 and TRBJ1-5 gives the whole variable domain GAGVSQSPRYKVTKRGQDVALRCDPISGHVSLYWYRQALGQGPEFLTYFNYEAQQDKSGLPNDRFSAERPEGSISTLTIQRTEQRDSAMYRCASSLAGGAAQGQPQHFGDGTRLSIL.

V and J are TRBV5-6 and TRBJ1-5; unclear D gene. The V gene's germline CDR1 is SGHDT and CDR2 YYEEEE. V gave up 1 base and J gave up 4 bases, with 15 bases separating them. The CDR3 covers 16 residues. The CDR3 DNA reads as TGTGCCAGCAGCTTGTTCGGACGAACAGAAAATCAGCCCCAGCATTTT. As protein: CASSLFGRTENQPQHF.

The genes are TRBV6-6 and TRBJ2-1, with no clear D. Germline lookup yields CDR1 MNHNY and CDR2 SVGAGI (reference sequence). The CDR3 length is 12 residues. With 8 bases removed from V and 9 bases from J, the gap between germline ends came to 14 bases. The DNA for the CDR3 is TGTGCCAGCGAACCAAGCAGAGGTGAGCAGTTCTTC. It yields the protein CASEPSRGEQFF.

The V gene is TRBV19, the J gene TRBJ2-1, with 7 bases that match TRBD1. Germline CDR1 LNHDA, CDR2 SQIVND (reference sequence). V was clipped by 5 bases and J by 6 bases; unmatched bases: 4. The CDR3 is 13 residues long. As DNA, the CDR3 is TGTGCCAGTAGTGTAACAGGGGTCAATGAGCAGTTCTTC. This codes for CASSVTGVNEQFF.

The chain has TRBV13 and TRBJ2-7; tentative D call: TRBD1 (5 bases). Germline V CDR1 and CDR2: PRHDT, FYEKMQ (reference sequence). This CDR3 region has 15 residues. V shed 5 bases and J shed 2 bases, with 16 bases lying between them. CDR3: CASSPPPQVTYEQYF. As DNA, the CDR3 is TGTGCCAGCAGCCCACCCCCACAGGTTACCTACGAGCAGTACTTC. The entire variable domain, with the rest obtained from reference TRBV13 and TRBJ2-7, is as follows: AAGVIQSPRHLIKEKRETATLKCYPIPRHDTVYWYQQGPGQDPQFLISFYEKMQSDKGSIPDRFSAQQFSDYHSELNMSSLELGDSALYFCASSPPPQVTYEQYFGPGTRLTVT.

The chain carries TRBV10-3 and TRBJ1-1; 9 bases agree with TRBD1. Germline V gene data show CDR1 as ENHRY and CDR2 as SYGVKD. V shed 6 bases, J shed 4 bases, and the junction held 15 bases outside the gene matches. The CDR3 is 17 amino acids. The CDR3 DNA sequence: TGTGCCATCAGAGAATGGGGGACAGGGAATCGGGGCACTGAAGCTTTCTTT. Its protein product is CAIREWGTGNRGTEAFF.

This clone has just one count. The chain has TRBV28 and TRBJ2-6; no clear D gene. Germline V gene lookup returns CDR1 MDHEN and CDR2 SYDVKM. The CDR3 extends over 18 amino acids. V shed 5 bases and J shed 0 bases, with 17 bases lying between them. CDR3 sequence (DNA): TGTGCCAGCAGTGGTTTTGGGGTCATAAGCTCTGGGGCCAACGTCCTGACTTTC. Encoded protein: CASSGFGVISSGANVLTF.

This rearrangement joins TRBV9 to TRBJ1-2; 8 bases are a match to TRBD1. J lost 4 bases, V lost 4 bases, and 6 bases had no gene match. CDR3 size: 14 residues. Looked up from germline, CDR1 is SGDLS and CDR2 is YYNGEE. DNA of the CDR3: TGTGCCAGCAGCCAAAGACAGGGGCGCTATGGCTACACCTTC. Residues: CASSQRQGRYGYTF.

V and J are TRBV4-1 and TRBJ2-7, with D maybe TRBD2 (5 bases). V shed 3 bases and J shed 7 bases, with 19 bases lying between them. CDR1 is MGHRA, CDR2 YSYEKL, per germline. The CDR3 extends over 15 amino acids. The CDR3, as DNA: TGCGCCAGCAGCCAGGAGGTGAGCCAGGTGCGGGAGCAGTACTTC. It specifies CASSQEVSQVREQYF.

This CDR3 is CASSAPSEVDTEAFF. Written as DNA, the CDR3 is TGTGCCAGCAGTGCCCCGTCCGAGGTCGACACTGAAGCTTTCTTT. The chain uses TRBV25-1 and TRBJ1-1, with D uncertain. Germline V gene data show CDR1 as MGHDK and CDR2 as SYGVNS. The germline V and J ends were trimmed by 4 bases and 3 bases, with 15 bases remaining between them. The CDR3 has 15 amino acids.

Here the CDR3 DNA reads TGTGCCAGCAGACCCCTGACAGGGGGATACACCGGGGAGCTGTTTTTT. Its translation is CASRPLTGGYTGELFF. The chain carries TRBV11-2 and TRBJ2-2, with 9 bases identical to TRBD1. This CDR3 has 16 amino acids. V lost 6 bases and J lost 3; bases outside the gene matches: 8. Germline values: CDR1 SGHAT, CDR2 FQNNGV.

This sequence joins TRBV7-9 and TRBJ2-1; the D gene is possibly TRBD1 (5 bases). V lost 5 bases and J lost 7, with 15 bases in between. The CDR3 is 14 residues long. In germline, CDR1 is SEHNR, CDR2 FQNEAQ (reference sequence). CDR3 DNA sequence: TGTGCCAGCAGCCTTCCTCAGGGAAGTAATGAGCAGTTCTTC. This translates into CASSLPQGSNEQFF.

The chain couples TRBV15 to TRBJ2-7; the D gene is possibly TRBD1 (6 bases). This CDR3 spans 15 amino acids. Deletions cut 0 bases from V and 2 bases from J, with 11 bases between. Germline V CDR1 and CDR2: LNHNV, YYDKDF (reference sequence). As DNA, the CDR3 is TGTGCCACCAGCAGAGAAAGGGGGAGAGCCTACGAGCAGTACTTC. Translation gives CATSRERGRAYEQYF. The complete variable domain, with remaining parts taken from reference TRBV15 and TRBJ2-7, reads DAMVIQNPRYQVTQFGKPVTLSCSQTLNHNVMYWYQQKSSQAPKLLFHYYDKDFNNEADTPDNFQSRRPNTSFCFLDIRSPGLGDTAMYLCATSRERGRAYEQYFGPGTRLTVT.

The rearrangement links TRBV7-2 to TRBJ1-2, with a weak D call TRBD1 (5 bases). Germline V gives CDR1 SGHTA, CDR2 FQGNSA. Trimming took off 1 base at V and 7 bases at J, with 13 bases between the two ends. The CDR3 extends over 14 amino acids. Here the CDR3 DNA reads TGTGCCAGCAGCTTAGGGCAGGGATCCCGTGGCTACACCTTC. Protein sequence: CASSLGQGSRGYTF.

The V call is TRBV30, the J call TRBJ1-5; 11 bases agree with TRBD1. J gave up 5 bases and V 1 base, and 7 bases lay outside the gene matches. Germline V CDR1 and CDR2: GTSNPN, SVGIG (reference sequence). The CDR3 contains 16 residues. The CDR3 coding sequence is TGTGCCTGGAGTGGGACAGGGGGCTTAGGGGATCAGCCCCAGCATTTT. Translating it yields CAWSGTGGLGDQPQHF.

CDR3 nucleotide sequence: TGTGCCAGCAGCCCGGACAGGACCCTCTTAAATGAAAAACTGTTTTTT. Translated: CASSPDRTLLNEKLFF. The chain is built from TRBV7-9 and TRBJ1-4; 7 bases map to TRBD1. Germline CDR1 SEHNR, CDR2 FQNEAQ (reference sequence). The J segment lost 5 bases and the V segment lost 5 bases, leaving 11 bases of the junction unmatched. The CDR3 is made up of 16 amino acids.

This rearrangement joins TRBV19 to TRBJ1-2, with 7 positions matching TRBD1. Per germline, CDR1 LNHDA and CDR2 SQIVND (reference sequence). J gave up 1 base and V 6 bases, and 8 bases lay outside the gene matches. The CDR3 consists of 15 residues. The CDR3 nucleotides read TGTGCCAGTAGCTATTCGACAGGGCTTAACTATGGCTACACCTTC. Protein sequence: CASSYSTGLNYGYTF.

The chain uses TRBV11-3 and TRBJ2-1, with D unresolved. The germline V gene has CDR1 SGHNT and CDR2 YENEEA. The length of the CDR3 is 11 residues. The V gene lost 8 bases and the J gene lost 7 bases, with 9 bases spanning the gap. The CDR3 nucleotides are TGTGCCAGCTCCGATACGAATGAGCAGTTCTTC. This encodes CASSDTNEQFF. The entire variable domain, with the rest obtained from reference TRBV11-3 and TRBJ2-1, is as follows: EAGVVQSPRYKIIEKKQPVAFWCNPISGHNTLYWYLQNLGQGPELLIRYENEEAVDDSQLPKDRFSAERLKGVDSTLKIQPAELGDSAVYLCASSDTNEQFFGPGTRLTVL.

This clone appeared a single time. The chain links TRBV5-1 to TRBJ2-7; 7 nucleotides align to TRBD2. The CDR3 runs 14 residues. Unmatched junction bases numbered 6, after V lost 3 bases and J lost 3 bases. The germline gives CDR1 SGHRS, CDR2 YFSETQ. CDR3: CASSSGTTHYEQYF. The CDR3 bases are TGCGCCAGCAGCTCCGGGACTACCCACTACGAGCAGTACTTC.

The rearrangement links TRBV4-3 to TRBJ1-1; D perhaps matches TRBD1 (5 bases). With 0 bases removed from V and 8 bases from J, the gap between germline ends came to 13 bases. Germline V gene sequence: CDR1 LGHNA, CDR2 YSLEER. The CDR3 is 14 residues long. The CDR3: CASSQDGGRREAFF. DNA for the CDR3: TGCGCCAGCAGCCAAGATGGGGGACGGAGGGAAGCTTTCTTT.

The V call is TRBV19, the J call TRBJ2-5; possibly TRBD1 for D (6 bases). The V end was cut by 5 bases, the J end by 1 base, with 8 bases between. This CDR3 comprises 13 residues. Germline V gives CDR1 LNHDA, CDR2 SQIVND (reference sequence). The CDR3 DNA reads TGTGCCAGTAGTCGACAGGCCCAAGAGACCCAGTACTTC. Its translation: CASSRQAQETQYF.